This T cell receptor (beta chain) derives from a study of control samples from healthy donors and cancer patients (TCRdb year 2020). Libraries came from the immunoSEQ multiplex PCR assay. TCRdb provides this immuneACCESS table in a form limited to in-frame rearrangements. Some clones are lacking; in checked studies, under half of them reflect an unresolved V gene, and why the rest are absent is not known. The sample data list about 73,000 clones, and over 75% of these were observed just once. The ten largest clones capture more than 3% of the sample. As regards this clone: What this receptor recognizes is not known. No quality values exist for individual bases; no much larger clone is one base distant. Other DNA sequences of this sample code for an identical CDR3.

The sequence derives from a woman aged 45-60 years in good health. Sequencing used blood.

The DNA reads as follows: TGTGCCAGCAGTAGACAGGGGAGCACAGATACGCAGTATTTT. Its translation is CASSRQGSTDTQYF. The V gene is TRBV6-5 and the J gene is TRBJ2-3; 8 central bases correspond to TRBD1. Including cysteine and phenylalanine, the CDR3 has 14 amino acids. Only the CDR3 portion is preserved as DNA: 42 bases, with reading frame beginning at the first base. Reading the germline V gene gives CDR1 MNHEY and CDR2 SVGAGI. Clipping removes 5 bases from V and 0 bases from J, with 1 as the unmatched junction base count.